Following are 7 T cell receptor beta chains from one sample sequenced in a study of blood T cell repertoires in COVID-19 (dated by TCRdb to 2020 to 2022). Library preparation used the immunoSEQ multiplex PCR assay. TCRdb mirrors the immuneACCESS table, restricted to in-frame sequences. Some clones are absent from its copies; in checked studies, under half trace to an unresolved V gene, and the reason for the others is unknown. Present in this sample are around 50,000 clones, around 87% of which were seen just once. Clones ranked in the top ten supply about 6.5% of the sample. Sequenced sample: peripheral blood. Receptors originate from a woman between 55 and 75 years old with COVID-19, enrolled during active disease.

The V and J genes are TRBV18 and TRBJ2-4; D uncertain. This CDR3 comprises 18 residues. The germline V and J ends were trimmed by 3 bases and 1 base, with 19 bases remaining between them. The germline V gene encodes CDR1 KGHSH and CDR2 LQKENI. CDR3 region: CASSPLAAPRLAKNIQYF. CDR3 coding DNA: TGTGCCAGCTCACCCTTAGCCGCTCCGAGGCTGGCCAAAAACATTCAGTACTTC.

The CDR3 sequence: CASSSLYRASGRANEQFF. The CDR3 nucleotides are TGTGCCAGCAGTTCCCTCTATAGGGCTAGCGGGAGGGCCAATGAGCAGTTCTTC. V usage is TRBV28 and J usage is TRBJ2-1; 12 bases are shared with TRBD2. The CDR3 has 18 amino acids. J lost 6 bases, V lost 4 bases, and 13 bases had no gene match. Germline V gene lookup returns CDR1 MDHEN and CDR2 SYDVKM.

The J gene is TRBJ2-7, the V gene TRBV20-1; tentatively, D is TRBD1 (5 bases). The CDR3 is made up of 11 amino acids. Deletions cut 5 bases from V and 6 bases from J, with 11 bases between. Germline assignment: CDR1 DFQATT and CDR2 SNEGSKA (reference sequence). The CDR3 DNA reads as TGCAGTGCTCAAGGACACCTCGAGCAGTACTTC. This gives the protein CSAQGHLEQYF.

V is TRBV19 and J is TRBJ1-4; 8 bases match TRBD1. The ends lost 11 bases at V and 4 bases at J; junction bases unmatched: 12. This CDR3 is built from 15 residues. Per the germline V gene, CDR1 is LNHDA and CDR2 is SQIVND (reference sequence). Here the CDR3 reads CAASQGALNNEKLFF. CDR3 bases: TGTGCCGCAAGCCAGGGGGCCCTAAATAATGAAAAACTGTTTTTT.

CDR3 residues: CASSLASAYNEQFF. DNA for the CDR3: TGTGCCAGCAGCTTAGCGTCGGCCTACAATGAGCAGTTCTTC. The chain couples TRBV7-8 to TRBJ2-1; D gene ambiguous. Germline values: CDR1 SGHVS, CDR2 FQNEAQ. The CDR3 spans 14 residues. Trimming stripped 0 bases from V and 2 bases from J, with 5 bases between.

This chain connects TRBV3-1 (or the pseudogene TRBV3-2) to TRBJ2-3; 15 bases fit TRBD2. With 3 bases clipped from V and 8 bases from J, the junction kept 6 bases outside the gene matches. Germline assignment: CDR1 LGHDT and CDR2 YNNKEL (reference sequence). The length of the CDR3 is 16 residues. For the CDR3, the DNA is TGTGCCAGCAGCCAGAGGGGACTAGCGGGAGGAGGTACGCAGTATTTT. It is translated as CASSQRGLAGGGTQYF.

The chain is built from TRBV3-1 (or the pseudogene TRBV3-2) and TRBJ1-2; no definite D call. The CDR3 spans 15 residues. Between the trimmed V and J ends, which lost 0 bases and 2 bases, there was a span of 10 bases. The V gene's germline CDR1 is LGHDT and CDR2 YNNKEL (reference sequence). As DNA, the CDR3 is TGTGCCAGCAGCCAAGATCTCAGAACAAACTATGGCTACACCTTC. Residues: CASSQDLRTNYGYTF.